Given below is one T cell receptor beta chain in context. CDR3 size: 12 residues. V shed 7 bases and J shed 14 bases, with 19 bases lying between them. CDR1 SGHRS and CDR2 YFSETQ come from the germline V gene. The entry originates in a study of control samples from healthy donors and cancer patients. Profiled with immunoSEQ multiplex PCR; TCRdb holds only in-frame clones, not every one. In the table there are tens of thousands of clones, 80% to 95% of which are singletons. This TCR derives from a woman aged 40 to 50 with lung cancer. The chain has TRBV5-1 and TRBJ2-1; tentatively, D is TRBD1 or TRBD2 (5 bases each). The source material was PBMCs. This CDR3 reads CASGVGGTKEFF. CDR3 nucleotides: TGCGCCAGCGGGGTTGGGGGTACCAAGGAGTTCTTC. The full variable domain, its missing parts supplied by reference TRBV5-1 and TRBJ2-1, is KAGVTQTPRYLIKTRGQQVTLSCSPISGHRSVSWYQQTPGQGLQFLFEYFSETQRNKGNFPGRFSGRQFSNSRSEMNVSTLELGDSALYLCASGVGGTKEFFGPGTRLTVL.